The 13 T cell receptor beta chains listed next were all sequenced from one sample in a study of blood T cells in healthy people across ages (dated by TCRdb to the mid-2010s). The library was made by 5' RACE. Sequencing took place on an Illumina HiSeq 2500. The second PCR ran for about 7 to 11 cycles and used a J-beta primer mix along with a sample-barcoded 5' primer. TCRdb trimmed the raw reads at Q25, called clones with MiXCR and kept productive beta chains. Merged by CDR3 protein, the rows form single entries marked with the most common genes and DNA. This sample is represented by about 1.5 million distinct CDR3 sequences; 42% of them were singletons. The ten top clones hold roughly 7.9% of the sample. Sequencing was done on a sample of blood. These receptors came from a woman aged 18-35 years in good health.

The chain employs TRBV5-1 and TRBJ2-3; 9 bases fit TRBD2. Germline V gene lookup returns CDR1 SGHRS and CDR2 YFSETQ. CDR3 length: 15 amino acids. The V and J ends lost 1 base and 4 bases, in that order; junction bases with no gene match: 4. CDR3 protein: CASSLLAGYSDTQYF. The CDR3 region has the DNA TGCGCCAGCAGCTTGCTAGCGGGGTATTCAGATACGCAGTATTTT.

As regards this clonotype: A much more abundant neighbour one base away suggests this may be a read error. This chain joins TRBV29-1 and TRBJ2-7; D might be TRBD2 (6 bases). Trimming removed 1 base from V and 7 bases from J, with 14 bases in between. This CDR3 region has 13 residues. Per germline, CDR1 SQVTM and CDR2 ANQGSEA. The CDR3 here is CSVEGTNRNEQYF. In nucleotides, the CDR3 is TGCAGCGTTGAAGGGACTAATCGGAATGAGCAGTACTTC.

The chain couples TRBV2 to TRBJ2-6; D is possibly TRBD2 (5 bases). The germline gives CDR1 SNHLY, CDR2 FYNNEI. V lost 11 bases and J lost 2, with 7 bases in between. CDR3 length equals 12 residues. CDR3 nucleotides: TGTGCCCAGCGGACTGGGGCCAACGTCCTGACTTTC. Translating gives CAQRTGANVLTF.

CDR3 amino acids: CASSPDKPGGEQYF. The CDR3 DNA reads TGTGCCAGCAGCCCTGACAAGCCCGGCGGGGAGCAGTACTTC. This rearrangement joins TRBV6-5 to TRBJ2-7; D is perhaps TRBD2 (5 bases). CDR1 is MNHEY, CDR2 SVGAGI, per germline. V was trimmed by 6 bases and J by 7 bases, leaving 19 bases between them. The CDR3 runs 14 residues.

The gene calls are TRBV21-1 and TRBJ2-7. TRBV21-1 is flagged as a pseudogene. This CDR3 contains 14 residues. The DNA for the CDR3 is TGTGCCAGCAGCAAAATTCCTAGCTACTACGAGCAGTACTTC. Translation: CASSKIPSYYEQYF.

This clonotype was seen a handful of times. This chain connects TRBV12-3 or TRBV12-4 to TRBJ1-3, with a possible D match to TRBD1 (5 bases). V lost 1 base, J lost 4 bases, and 11 bases lay in between. The CDR3 is made up of 15 amino acids. The CDR3 here is CASSLGGRGGNTIYF. The CDR3 DNA sequence: TGTGCCAGCAGTTTAGGGGGAAGGGGAGGAAACACCATATATTTT.

V gene TRBV6-6 combines with J gene TRBJ1-6; a possible D gene is TRBD1 (5 bases). Germline lookup yields CDR1 MNHNY and CDR2 SVGAGI (reference sequence). The V and J ends lost 8 bases and 10 bases respectively, with 12 bases between them. CDR3 length: 12 residues. This CDR3 is CASGRGPSPLHF. The CDR3 nucleotides are TGTGCCAGCGGCCGGGGCCCATCACCCCTCCACTTT.

The chain carries TRBV25-1 and TRBJ1-1; D possibly corresponds to TRBD1 (5 bases). Germline V gene data show CDR1 as MGHDK and CDR2 as SYGVNS. The germline V and J ends were trimmed by 1 base and 5 bases, with 20 bases remaining between them. This CDR3 region has 17 residues. The CDR3 coding sequence is TGTGCCAGCAGTGAATTAGCCTCTCCGGGCCGGGGGACTGAAGCTTTCTTT. Its protein is CASSELASPGRGTEAFF. The full variable domain, in which reference TRBV25-1 and TRBJ1-1 provide the parts outside the CDR3, is EADIYQTPRYLVIGTGKKITLECSQTMGHDKMYWYQQDPGMELHLIHYSYGVNSTEKGDLSSESTVSRIRTEHFPLTLESARPSHTSQYLCASSELASPGRGTEAFFGQGTRLTVV.

The chain has TRBV27 and TRBJ2-1; 11 bases align to TRBD2. Germline CDR1 is MNHEY and CDR2 is SMNVEV (reference sequence). This CDR3 has 16 amino acids. V lost 5 bases to trimming and J lost 5 bases; unmatched junction nucleotides: 8. CDR3 nucleotide sequence: TGTGCCAGCAGTCTCATAGGGACTAGCGGTAACAATGAGCAGTTCTTC. It specifies CASSLIGTSGNNEQFF.

J is TRBJ1-6 and V is TRBV14; 10 bases align to TRBD1. Germline-derived CDR1 and CDR2 are SGHDN and FVKESK. The CDR3 covers 13 residues. The junction had 4 bases not matched to a gene; V was cut back by 7 bases and J by 10 bases. The CDR3 DNA is TGTGCCAGCACCGGGACAGGGGTATCACCCCTCCACTTT. Its protein product is CASTGTGVSPLHF. The full variable domain, its missing parts supplied by reference TRBV14 and TRBJ1-6, is EAGVTQFPSHSVIEKGQTVTLRCDPISGHDNLYWYRRVMGKEIKFLLHFVKESKQDESGMPNNRFLAERTGGTYSTLKVQPAELEDSGVYFCASTGTGVSPLHFGNGTRLTVT.

This clonotype has at least ten counts. The rearrangement uses TRBV12-3 or TRBV12-4 and TRBJ1-2; the D is unclear. Trimming took 3 bases from V and 8 from J, leaving 10 bases between them. The CDR3 spans 12 residues. The CDR3 region is CASSLEAGGYTF. The CDR3 nucleotides are TGTGCCAGCAGTTTGGAGGCCGGCGGCTACACCTTC.

The chain has TRBV5-6 and TRBJ1-1, with 10 bases lining up with TRBD1. CDR1 and CDR2 (germline): SGHDT, YYEEEE. The junction had 15 bases not matched to a gene; V was cut back by 6 bases and J by 7 bases. This CDR3 spans 16 amino acids. This CDR3 reads CASTLGQGTMGLEAFF. The CDR3 nucleotides read TGTGCCAGCACCCTGGGACAGGGGACGATGGGGCTTGAAGCTTTCTTT. The whole variable domain, remainder taken from reference TRBV5-6 and TRBJ1-1, is DAGVTQSPTHLIKTRGQQVTLRCSPKSGHDTVSWYQQALGQGPQFIFQYYEEEERQRGNFPDRFSGHQFPNYSSELNVNALLLGDSALYLCASTLGQGTMGLEAFFGQGTRLTVV.

The chain links TRBV20-1 to TRBJ2-4, with D unresolved. The J call may be incorrect, as the DNA end agrees better with TRBJ2-7. This CDR3 is built from 12 residues. In germline, CDR1 is DFQATT, CDR2 SNEGSKA (reference sequence). The CDR3 here is CSARDSVYEQYF. CDR3 coding DNA: TGCAGTGCTAGAGATTCTGTCTACGAGCAGTACTTC.